This T cell receptor beta chain was captured in a study of radiotherapy plus CTLA-4 blockade in lung cancer (dated by TCRdb to the late 2010s). About the full investigation: Among enrolled patients, around 18% had an objective response and 31% reached disease control. Overall study results and their limits: After treatment with radiotherapy and ipilimumab, TCR clones that originated in tumors expanded in peripheral blood. Increased serum interferon-beta after radiation, together with early dynamic changes in blood T cell clones, were reported to be the strongest predictors of response.

Library method: the immunoSEQ multiplex PCR assay. TCRdb provides this immuneACCESS table in a form limited to in-frame rearrangements. Some clones are lacking; in checked studies, under half of them reflect an unresolved V gene, and why the rest are absent is not known. A total of some 80,000 clones appear in this sample, under 85% of them only once. The top ten hold 0.65% to 0.85% of the sample. On this clone itself: It has no known antigen specificity. No much larger clone is present one base from it, and per-base qualities are unavailable.

Focal radiation therapy combined with CTLA-4 blockade (ipilimumab) was tested in patients with chemo-refractory metastatic non-small-cell lung cancer. Cut back by 5 bases and 0 bases, the V and J ends lie 12 bases apart. The CDR1 and CDR2 encoded by the germline V gene are SGHTA and FQGNSA. The CDR3 covers 15 residues, taking in both the cysteine and the phenylalanine. Only CDR3 DNA remains: 45 bases, in frame from the first base. The chain employs TRBV7-2 and TRBJ2-3; possibly the D gene is TRBD2, per 6 matching bases. This TCR derives from a human donor with non-small cell lung cancer who had stable disease on radiotherapy plus ipilimumab. The sample here was peripheral blood, taken from a patient treated with radiotherapy plus ipilimumab. The sequence in DNA is TGTGCCAGCAGCCCGGACTACCTTAGCACAGATACGCAGTATTTT. Its protein reads: CASSPDYLSTDTQYF.